This TCR beta chain was found in a study of T cells in Graves' hyperthyroidism and ophthalmopathy. This CDR3 comprises 15 residues. Germline CDR1 and CDR2: DFQATT and SNEGSKA (reference sequence). Authors of the study amplified TCR beta CDR3 regions from RNA transcripts. During a first-round RT-PCR of the TCR CDR3, the HTBI primer set was used. A single record per CDR3 protein comes from TCRdb applying MiXCR to the multiplex PCR reads. The data contain hundreds of thousands of distinct CDR3 sequences, over 35% of them singletons. The chain employs TRBV20-1 and TRBJ2-6, with D possibly matching TRBD2 (7 bases). This receptor was obtained from a man between 18 and 29 years old with Graves' hyperthyroidism. The sample was blood. The CDR3 bases are TGCAGCGCGGGGGCCTTTAGCTCTGGGGCCAACGTCCTGACTTTC. The encoded protein is CSAGAFSSGANVLTF.